The 15 T cell receptor beta chains in this list originate from one sample, sequenced in a study of blood T cells in healthy people across ages. Through a sample-barcoded 5' primer and a J-beta primer mix, a second PCR was run for roughly 6 to 12 cycles. TCRdb re-derived calls from the 5' RACE reads in MiXCR, one entry per CDR3 protein. The data contain 1.5 million to 2 million distinct CDR3 sequences, roughly 30% of them seen just once; the ten biggest clones take up approximately 7.7%. Material: blood. Receptor source: a woman aged 25 to 39 in good health.

The rearrangement joins TRBV12-3 or TRBV12-4 to TRBJ2-3, with TRBD2 matching 10 bases. The CDR3 is 19 residues long. Trimming took 7 bases from V and 14 from J; bases not matched to a gene: 30. The CDR3 loop is CASTPSRGVGLASPDARYF. In nucleotides, the CDR3 is TGTGCCAGCACCCCGTCCAGGGGCGTGGGACTAGCGAGTCCAGATGCGCGGTATTTT.

The V and J genes are TRBV20-1 and TRBJ1-5; D possibly corresponds to TRBD1 (6 bases). This CDR3 has 12 amino acids. V lost 7 bases, J lost 1 base, and 8 bases lay in between. Germline CDR1 reads DFQATT; CDR2 reads SNEGSKA (reference sequence). CDR3 nucleotides: TGCAGTGTCCAGGGGAGCAATCAGCCCCAGCATTTT. The encoded protein is CSVQGSNQPQHF.

The V and J genes are TRBV27 and TRBJ2-4; D gene unclear. The closer fit of TRBJ2-7 to the DNA end suggests the J call may be wrong. The CDR3 has 16 amino acids. Germline CDR1 reads MNHEY; CDR2 reads SMNVEV (reference sequence). CDR3 in amino acids: CASSLRVGYSADEQYF. In nucleotides, the CDR3 is TGTGCCAGCAGCCTTCGGGTGGGTTATAGTGCGGACGAGCAGTACTTC.

The chain recombines TRBV7-9 with TRBJ2-2; 8 bases are shared with TRBD1. Germline lookup yields CDR1 SEHNR and CDR2 FQNEAQ (reference sequence). V lost 11 bases, J lost 5 bases, and 16 bases stayed unmatched. The CDR3 contains 16 residues. The CDR3 nucleotides are TGTGCCTTGCCCCCGGTCCTGGACAGGGCGACCGGGGAGCTGTTTTTT. Its protein is CALPPVLDRATGELFF. Full variable domain (rest looked up from reference TRBV7-9 and TRBJ2-2): DTGVSQNPRHKITKRGQNVTFRCDPISEHNRLYWYRQTLGQGPEFLTYFQNEAQLEKSRLLSDRFSAERPKGSFSTLEIQRTEQGDSAMYLCALPPVLDRATGELFFGEGSRLTVL.

V gene TRBV19 combines with J gene TRBJ1-1; TRBD1 might be the D (5 bases). Per the germline V gene, CDR1 is LNHDA and CDR2 is SQIVND (reference sequence). V lost 3 bases and J 1 base, leaving 12 bases between the germline ends. CDR3 length equals 15 residues. CDR3 residues: CASSIQGLRNTEAFF. In DNA form, the CDR3 reads TGTGCCAGTAGTATTCAGGGCTTACGGAACACTGAAGCTTTCTTT. Full variable domain (rest looked up from reference TRBV19 and TRBJ1-1): DGGITQSPKYLFRKEGQNVTLSCEQNLNHDAMYWYRQDPGQGLRLIYYSQIVNDFQKGDIAEGYSVSREKKESFPLTVTSAQKNPTAFYLCASSIQGLRNTEAFFGQGTRLTVV.

The chain joins TRBV12-3 or TRBV12-4 to TRBJ2-6, with D possibly matching TRBD2 (5 bases). The CDR3 covers 18 residues. V was cut by 3 bases and J by 0 bases, with 15 bases left in between. This chain's CDR3 is CASSFARDYFSGANVLTF. CDR3 coding DNA: TGTGCCAGCAGTTTCGCCCGAGACTATTTCTCTGGGGCCAACGTCCTGACTTTC.

The CDR3 spells CASSVPGQGTYNEQYF. CDR3 sequence (DNA): TGTGCCAGCAGCGTTCCGGGACAGGGGACCTACAATGAGCAGTACTTC. The chain couples TRBV9 to TRBJ2-4, with TRBD1 identical over 10 bases. Germline CDR1 and CDR2: SGDLS and YYNGEE. With V trimmed by 2 bases and J by 13 bases, 15 bases remained unmatched. This CDR3 contains 16 residues. Using reference TRBV9 and TRBJ2-4 for the parts outside the CDR3, the full variable domain is DSGVTQTPKHLITATGQRVTLRCSPRSGDLSVYWYQQSLDQGLQFLIQYYNGEERAKGNILERFSAQQFPDLHSELNLSSLELGDSALYFCASSVPGQGTYNEQYFGAGTRLSVL.

The sample holds many counts of this clonotype. The chain is built from TRBV29-1 and TRBJ2-1; the D is unclear. Deletions cut 7 bases from V and 10 bases from J, with 17 bases between. The germline V gene has CDR1 SQVTM and CDR2 ANQGSEA. The CDR3 loop spans 12 amino acids. CDR3 nucleotides: TGCAGCGCCAAACCCCCAGGTACCGAGCAGTTCTTC. This codes for CSAKPPGTEQFF.

The chain carries TRBV12-3 or TRBV12-4 and TRBJ2-1, with a possible D match to TRBD2 (7 bases). Trimming took off 0 bases at V and 13 bases at J, with 19 bases between the two ends. This CDR3 is built from 15 residues. For the CDR3, the DNA is TGTGCCAGCAGTTTAGCGGGGGGGCGGCGAGAGACCCAGTTCTTC. The encoded protein is CASSLAGGRRETQFF.

There are a few counts of this clonotype. The genes are TRBV6-5 and TRBJ1-1; 9 bases fit TRBD1. V trimming: 6 bases; J trimming: 5 bases; junction bases outside the gene matches: 10. Germline V lookup: CDR1 MNHEY, CDR2 SVGAGI. The CDR3 is 15 residues long. CDR3 DNA: TGTGCCAGCAGATCACAGGGGGCAGAGCGAACTGAAGCTTTCTTT. Protein product: CASRSQGAERTEAFF.

A word on this clonotype: This may be a read error: a much more frequent sequence differs by one nucleotide. The DNA is omitted, as the CDR3 cannot be located on it reliably, and the CDR3 follows TCRdb's listing. The rearrangement links TRBV3-1 to TRBJ2-7; whether TRBD1, the table's D call, matches the DNA was not checked. The germline gives CDR1 LGHDT, CDR2 YNNKEL (reference sequence). Inclusive of both ends, the CDR3 amounts to 15 amino acids. The CDR3 loop reads CASSQVAAGTYEQDF.

This clonotype was recorded at least ten times. The chain joins TRBV29-1 to TRBJ2-1, with D tentatively TRBD2 (5 bases). The V gene lost 7 bases and the J gene lost 9 bases, with 13 bases spanning the gap. The CDR3 loop spans 11 amino acids. From germline, CDR1 is SQVTM and CDR2 ANQGSEA. CDR3 loop: CSAGVLSEQFF. CDR3 bases: TGCAGCGCCGGGGTTCTGAGTGAGCAGTTCTTC.

The chain is built from TRBV2 and TRBJ2-3; D not certain. Trimming shortened V by 2 bases and J by 5 bases, and 8 bases separated the two germline ends. The CDR3 is made up of 13 amino acids. The germline V gene has CDR1 SNHLY and CDR2 FYNNEI. The CDR3 sequence: CASSEKTGDTQYF. The DNA for the CDR3 is TGTGCCAGCAGTGAAAAGACCGGAGATACGCAGTATTTT. Based on the CDR3 plus reference TRBV2 and TRBJ2-3, the full variable domain is EPEVTQTPSHQVTQMGQEVILRCVPISNHLYFYWYRQILGQKVEFLVSFYNNEISEKSEIFDDQFSVERPDGSNFTLKIRSTKLEDSAMYFCASSEKTGDTQYFGPGTRLTVL.

The chain links TRBV5-1 to TRBJ2-2; perhaps TRBD2 as D (5 bases). V dropped 2 bases and J dropped 7 bases, with 12 bases sitting between them. The CDR3 is made up of 14 amino acids. CDR1 SGHRS and CDR2 YFSETQ come from the germline V gene. CDR3 loop: CASSFPREGGELFF. DNA of the CDR3: TGCGCCAGCAGCTTCCCCCGCGAGGGCGGGGAGCTGTTTTTT. Complete variable domain (other parts from reference TRBV5-1 and TRBJ2-2): KAGVTQTPRYLIKTRGQQVTLSCSPISGHRSVSWYQQTPGQGLQFLFEYFSETQRNKGNFPGRFSGRQFSNSRSEMNVSTLELGDSALYLCASSFPREGGELFFGEGSRLTVL.

V gene TRBV7-3 combines with J gene TRBJ1-3, with 10 positions matching TRBD1. V dropped 4 bases and J dropped 2; count of bases not matched to a gene: 2. This CDR3 comprises 15 residues. Per the germline V gene, CDR1 is SGHTA and CDR2 is FQGTGA. The CDR3 nucleotides read TGTGCCAGCAGCTCCGGACAGGGGGCTGGAAACACCATATATTTT. It codes for CASSSGQGAGNTIYF.